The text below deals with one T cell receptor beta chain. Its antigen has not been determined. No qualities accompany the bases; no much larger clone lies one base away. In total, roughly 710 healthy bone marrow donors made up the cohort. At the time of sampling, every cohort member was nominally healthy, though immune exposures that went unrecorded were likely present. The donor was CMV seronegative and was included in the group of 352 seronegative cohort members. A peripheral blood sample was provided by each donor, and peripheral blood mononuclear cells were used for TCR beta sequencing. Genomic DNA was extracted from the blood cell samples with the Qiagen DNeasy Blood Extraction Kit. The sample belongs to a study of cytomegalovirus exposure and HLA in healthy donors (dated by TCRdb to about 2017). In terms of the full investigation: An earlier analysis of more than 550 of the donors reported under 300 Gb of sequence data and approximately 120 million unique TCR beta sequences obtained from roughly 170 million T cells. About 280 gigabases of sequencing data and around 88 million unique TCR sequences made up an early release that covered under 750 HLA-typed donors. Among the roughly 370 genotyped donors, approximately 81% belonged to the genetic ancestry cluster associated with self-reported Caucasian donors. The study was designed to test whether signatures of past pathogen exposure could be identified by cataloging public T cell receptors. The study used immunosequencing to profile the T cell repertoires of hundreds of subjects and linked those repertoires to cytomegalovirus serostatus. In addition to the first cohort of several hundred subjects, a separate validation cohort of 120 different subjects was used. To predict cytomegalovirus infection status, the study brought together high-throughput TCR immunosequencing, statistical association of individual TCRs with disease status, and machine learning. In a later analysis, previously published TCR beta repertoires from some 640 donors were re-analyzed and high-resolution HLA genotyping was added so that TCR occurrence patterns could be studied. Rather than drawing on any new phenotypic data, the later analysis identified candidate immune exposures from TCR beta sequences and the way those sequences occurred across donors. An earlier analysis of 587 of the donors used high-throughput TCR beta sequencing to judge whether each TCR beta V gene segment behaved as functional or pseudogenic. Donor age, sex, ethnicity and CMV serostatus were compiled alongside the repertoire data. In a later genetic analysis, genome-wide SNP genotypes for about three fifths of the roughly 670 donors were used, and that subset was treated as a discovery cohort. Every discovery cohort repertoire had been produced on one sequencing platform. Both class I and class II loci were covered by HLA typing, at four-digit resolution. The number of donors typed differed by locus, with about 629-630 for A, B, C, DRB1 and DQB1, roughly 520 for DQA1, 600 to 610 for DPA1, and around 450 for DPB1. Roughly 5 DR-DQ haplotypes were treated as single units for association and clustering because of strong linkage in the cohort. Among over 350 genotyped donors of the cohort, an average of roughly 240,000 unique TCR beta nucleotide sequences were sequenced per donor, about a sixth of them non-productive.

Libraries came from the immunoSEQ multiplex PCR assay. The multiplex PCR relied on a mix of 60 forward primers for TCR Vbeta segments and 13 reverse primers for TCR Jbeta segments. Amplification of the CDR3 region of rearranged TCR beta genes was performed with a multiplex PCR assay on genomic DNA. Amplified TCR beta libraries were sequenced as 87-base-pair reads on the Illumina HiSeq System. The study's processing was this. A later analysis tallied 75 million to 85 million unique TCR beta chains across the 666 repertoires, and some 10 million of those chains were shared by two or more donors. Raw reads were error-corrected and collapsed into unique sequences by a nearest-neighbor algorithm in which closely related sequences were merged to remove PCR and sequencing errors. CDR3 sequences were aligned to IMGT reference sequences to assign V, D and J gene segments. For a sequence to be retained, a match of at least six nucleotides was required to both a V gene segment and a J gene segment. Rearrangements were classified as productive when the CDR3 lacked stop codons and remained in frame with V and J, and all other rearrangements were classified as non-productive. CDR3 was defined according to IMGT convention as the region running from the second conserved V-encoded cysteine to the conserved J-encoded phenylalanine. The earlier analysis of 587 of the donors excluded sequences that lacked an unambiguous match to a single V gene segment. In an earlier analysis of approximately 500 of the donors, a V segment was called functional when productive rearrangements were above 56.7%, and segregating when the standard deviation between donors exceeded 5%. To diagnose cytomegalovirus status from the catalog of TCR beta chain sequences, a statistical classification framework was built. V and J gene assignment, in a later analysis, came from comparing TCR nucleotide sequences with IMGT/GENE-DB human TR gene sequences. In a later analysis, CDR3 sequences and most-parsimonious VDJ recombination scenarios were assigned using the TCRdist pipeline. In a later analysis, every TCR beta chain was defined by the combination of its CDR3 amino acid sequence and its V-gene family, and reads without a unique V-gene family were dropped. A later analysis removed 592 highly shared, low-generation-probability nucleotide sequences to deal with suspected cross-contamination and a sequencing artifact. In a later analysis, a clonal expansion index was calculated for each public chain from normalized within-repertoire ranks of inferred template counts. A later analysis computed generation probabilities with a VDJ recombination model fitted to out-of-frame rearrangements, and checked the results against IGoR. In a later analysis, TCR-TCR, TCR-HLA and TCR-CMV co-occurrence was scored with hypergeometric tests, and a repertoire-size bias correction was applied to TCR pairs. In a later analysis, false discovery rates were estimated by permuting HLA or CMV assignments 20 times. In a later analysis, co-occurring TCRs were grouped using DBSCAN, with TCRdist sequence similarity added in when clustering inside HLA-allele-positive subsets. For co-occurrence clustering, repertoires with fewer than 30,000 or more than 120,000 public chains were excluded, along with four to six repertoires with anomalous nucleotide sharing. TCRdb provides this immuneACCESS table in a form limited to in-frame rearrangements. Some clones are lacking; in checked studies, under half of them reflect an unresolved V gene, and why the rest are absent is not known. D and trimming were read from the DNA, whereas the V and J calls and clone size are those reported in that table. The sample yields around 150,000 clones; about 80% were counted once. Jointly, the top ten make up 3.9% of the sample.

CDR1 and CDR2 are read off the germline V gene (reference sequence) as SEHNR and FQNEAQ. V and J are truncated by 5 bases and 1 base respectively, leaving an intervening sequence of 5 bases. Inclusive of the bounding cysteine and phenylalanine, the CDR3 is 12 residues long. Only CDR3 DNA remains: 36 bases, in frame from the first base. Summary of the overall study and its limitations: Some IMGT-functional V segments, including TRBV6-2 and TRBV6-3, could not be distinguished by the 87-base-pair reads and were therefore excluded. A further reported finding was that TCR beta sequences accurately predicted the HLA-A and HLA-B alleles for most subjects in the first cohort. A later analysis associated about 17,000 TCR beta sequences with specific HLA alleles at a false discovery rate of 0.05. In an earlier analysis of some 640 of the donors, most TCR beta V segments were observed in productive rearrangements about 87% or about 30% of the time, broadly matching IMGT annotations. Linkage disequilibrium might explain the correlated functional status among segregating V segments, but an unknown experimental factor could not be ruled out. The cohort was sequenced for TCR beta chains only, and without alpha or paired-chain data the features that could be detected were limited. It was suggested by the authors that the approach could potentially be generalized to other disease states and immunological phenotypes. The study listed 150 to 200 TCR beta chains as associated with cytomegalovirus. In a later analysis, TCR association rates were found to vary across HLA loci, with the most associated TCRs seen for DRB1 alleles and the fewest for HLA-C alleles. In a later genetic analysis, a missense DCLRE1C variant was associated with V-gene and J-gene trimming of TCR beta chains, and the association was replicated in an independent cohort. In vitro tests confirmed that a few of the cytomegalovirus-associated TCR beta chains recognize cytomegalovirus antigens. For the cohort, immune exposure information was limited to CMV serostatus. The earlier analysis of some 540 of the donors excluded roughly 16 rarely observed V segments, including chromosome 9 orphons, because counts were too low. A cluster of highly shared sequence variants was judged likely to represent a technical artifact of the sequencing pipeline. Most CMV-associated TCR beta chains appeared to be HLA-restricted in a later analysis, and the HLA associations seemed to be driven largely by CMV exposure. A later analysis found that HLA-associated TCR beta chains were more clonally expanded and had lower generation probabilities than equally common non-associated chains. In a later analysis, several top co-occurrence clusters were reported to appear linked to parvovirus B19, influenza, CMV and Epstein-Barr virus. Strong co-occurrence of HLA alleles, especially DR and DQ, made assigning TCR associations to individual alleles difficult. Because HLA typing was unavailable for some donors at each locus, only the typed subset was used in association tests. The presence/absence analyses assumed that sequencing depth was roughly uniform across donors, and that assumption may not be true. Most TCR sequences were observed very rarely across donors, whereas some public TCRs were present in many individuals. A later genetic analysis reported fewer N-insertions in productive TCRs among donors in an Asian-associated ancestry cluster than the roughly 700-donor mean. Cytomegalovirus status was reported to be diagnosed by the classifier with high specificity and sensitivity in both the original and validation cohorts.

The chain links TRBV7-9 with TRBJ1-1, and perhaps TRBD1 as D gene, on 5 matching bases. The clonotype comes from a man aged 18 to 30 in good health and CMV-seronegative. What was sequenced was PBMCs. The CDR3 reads CASSQGNTEAFF. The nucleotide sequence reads TGTGCCAGCAGCCAGGGGAACACTGAAGCTTTCTTT.